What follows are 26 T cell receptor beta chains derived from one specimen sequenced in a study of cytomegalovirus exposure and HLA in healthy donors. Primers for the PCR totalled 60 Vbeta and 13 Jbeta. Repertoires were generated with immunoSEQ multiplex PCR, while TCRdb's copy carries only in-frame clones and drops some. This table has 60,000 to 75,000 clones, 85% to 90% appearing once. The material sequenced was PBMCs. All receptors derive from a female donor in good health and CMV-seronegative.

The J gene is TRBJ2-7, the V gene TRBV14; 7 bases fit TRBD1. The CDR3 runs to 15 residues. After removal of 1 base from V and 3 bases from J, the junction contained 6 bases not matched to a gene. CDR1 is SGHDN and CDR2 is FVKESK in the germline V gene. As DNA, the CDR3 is TGTGCCAGCAGCCAAGTGAGGGGGCGCCTCTACGAGCAGTACTTC. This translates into CASSQVRGRLYEQYF.

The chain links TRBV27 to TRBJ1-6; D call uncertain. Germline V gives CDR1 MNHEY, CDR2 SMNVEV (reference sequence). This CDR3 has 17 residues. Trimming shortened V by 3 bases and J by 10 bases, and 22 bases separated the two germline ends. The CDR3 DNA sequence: TGTGCCAGCAGTTTTGAGTACAGTCGTTCGATGGCGTCACCCCTCCACTTT. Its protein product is CASSFEYSRSMASPLHF.

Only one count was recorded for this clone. CDR3 sequence reads: CASSSLSGRWEQFF. In DNA form, the CDR3 reads TGTGCCAGCAGCTCCCTTAGCGGGAGGTGGGAGCAGTTCTTC. The genes are TRBV13 and TRBJ2-1; 10 nucleotides align to TRBD2. The CDR3 sequence is 14 residues long. Germline V gene lookup returns CDR1 PRHDT and CDR2 FYEKMQ (reference sequence). The V and J ends lost 4 bases and 10 bases, in that order; junction bases with no gene match: 7.

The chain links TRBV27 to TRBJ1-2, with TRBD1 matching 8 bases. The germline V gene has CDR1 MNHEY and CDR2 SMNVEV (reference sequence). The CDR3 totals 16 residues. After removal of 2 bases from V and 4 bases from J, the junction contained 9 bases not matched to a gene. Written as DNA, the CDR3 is TGTGCCAGCAGTTTACAACGCCGGGACAGGATCTATGGCTACACCTTC. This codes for CASSLQRRDRIYGYTF.

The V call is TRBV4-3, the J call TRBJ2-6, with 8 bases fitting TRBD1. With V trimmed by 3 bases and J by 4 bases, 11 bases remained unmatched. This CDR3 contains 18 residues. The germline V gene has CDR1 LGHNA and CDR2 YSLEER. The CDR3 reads CASSHQGAASPGANVLTF. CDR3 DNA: TGCGCCAGCAGCCACCAGGGGGCGGCCTCCCCCGGGGCCAACGTCCTGACTTTC.

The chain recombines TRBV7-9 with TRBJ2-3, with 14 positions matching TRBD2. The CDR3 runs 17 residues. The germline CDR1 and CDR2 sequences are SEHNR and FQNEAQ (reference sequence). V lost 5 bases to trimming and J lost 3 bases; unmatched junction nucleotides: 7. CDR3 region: CASSPWTSGRSTDTQYF. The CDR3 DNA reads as TGTGCCAGCAGCCCGTGGACTAGCGGGAGGTCGACAGATACGCAGTATTTT.

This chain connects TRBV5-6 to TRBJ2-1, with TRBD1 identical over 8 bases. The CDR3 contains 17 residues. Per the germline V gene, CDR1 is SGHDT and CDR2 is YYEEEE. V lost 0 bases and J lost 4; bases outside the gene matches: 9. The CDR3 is CASSLVPAGGAYNEQFF. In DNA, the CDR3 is TGTGCCAGCAGCTTGGTCCCGGCAGGGGGCGCATACAATGAGCAGTTCTTC.

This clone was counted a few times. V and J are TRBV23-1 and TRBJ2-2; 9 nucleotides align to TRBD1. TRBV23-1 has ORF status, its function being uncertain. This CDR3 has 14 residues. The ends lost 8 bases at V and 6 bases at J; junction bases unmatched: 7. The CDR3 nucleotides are TGCGCCAGCCGACCGGGACAGGGTGCCGGGGAGCTGTTTTTT. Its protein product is CASRPGQGAGELFF.

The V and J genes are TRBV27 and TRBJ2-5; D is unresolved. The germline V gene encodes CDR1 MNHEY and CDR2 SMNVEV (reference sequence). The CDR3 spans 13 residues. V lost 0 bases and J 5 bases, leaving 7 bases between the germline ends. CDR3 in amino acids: CASSLSWAETQYF. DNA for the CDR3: TGTGCCAGCAGTTTATCATGGGCGGAGACCCAGTACTTC.

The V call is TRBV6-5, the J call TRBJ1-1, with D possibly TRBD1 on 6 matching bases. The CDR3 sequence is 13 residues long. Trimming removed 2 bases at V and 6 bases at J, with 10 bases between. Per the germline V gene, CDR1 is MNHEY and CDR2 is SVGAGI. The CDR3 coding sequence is TGTGCCAGCAGTTACACAGGGATCGCTGAAGCTTTCTTT. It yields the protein CASSYTGIAEAFF.

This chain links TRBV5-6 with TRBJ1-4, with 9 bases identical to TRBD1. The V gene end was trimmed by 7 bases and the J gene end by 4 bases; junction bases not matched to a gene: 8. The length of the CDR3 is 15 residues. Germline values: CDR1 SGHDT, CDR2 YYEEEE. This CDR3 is CASGFSDRGNEKLFF. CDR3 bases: TGTGCCAGCGGGTTTTCGGACAGGGGTAATGAAAAACTGTTTTTT.

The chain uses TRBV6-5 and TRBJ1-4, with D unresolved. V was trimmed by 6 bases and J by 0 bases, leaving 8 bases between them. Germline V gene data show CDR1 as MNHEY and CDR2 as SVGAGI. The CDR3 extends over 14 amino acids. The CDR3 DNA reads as TGTGCCAGCAGCGCCAGTGCAACTAATGAAAAACTGTTTTTT. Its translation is CASSASATNEKLFF.

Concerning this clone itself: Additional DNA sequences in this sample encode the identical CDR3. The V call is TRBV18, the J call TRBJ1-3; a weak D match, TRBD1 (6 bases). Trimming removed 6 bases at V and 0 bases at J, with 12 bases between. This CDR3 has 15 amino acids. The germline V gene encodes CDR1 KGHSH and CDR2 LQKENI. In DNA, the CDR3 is TGTGCCAGCTCCTGGGACACGAGCTCTGGAAACACCATATATTTT. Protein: CASSWDTSSGNTIYF.

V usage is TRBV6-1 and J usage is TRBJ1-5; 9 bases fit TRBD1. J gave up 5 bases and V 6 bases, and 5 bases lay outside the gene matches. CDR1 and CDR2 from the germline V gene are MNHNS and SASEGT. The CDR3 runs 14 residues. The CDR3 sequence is CASRSGQGDQPQHF. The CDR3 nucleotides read TGTGCCAGCAGGTCGGGACAGGGAGATCAGCCCCAGCATTTT.

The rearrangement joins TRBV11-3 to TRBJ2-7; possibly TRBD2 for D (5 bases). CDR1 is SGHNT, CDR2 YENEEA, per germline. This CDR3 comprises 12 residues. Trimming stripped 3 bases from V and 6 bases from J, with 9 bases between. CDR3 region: CASSLGEGEQYF. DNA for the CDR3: TGTGCCAGCAGCTTGGGTGAGGGCGAGCAGTACTTC.

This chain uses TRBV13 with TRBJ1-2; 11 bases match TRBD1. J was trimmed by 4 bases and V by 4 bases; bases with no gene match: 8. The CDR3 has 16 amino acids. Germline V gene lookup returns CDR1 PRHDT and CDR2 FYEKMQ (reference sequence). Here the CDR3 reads CASSSTLGQGAYGYTF. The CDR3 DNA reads TGTGCCAGCAGCTCGACCTTAGGACAGGGGGCCTATGGCTACACCTTC.

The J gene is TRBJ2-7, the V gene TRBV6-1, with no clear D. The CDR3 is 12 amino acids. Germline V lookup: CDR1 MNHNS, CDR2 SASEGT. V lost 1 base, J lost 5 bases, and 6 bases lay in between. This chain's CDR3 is CASSEDRNEQYF. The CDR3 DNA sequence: TGTGCCAGCAGTGAAGACAGAAACGAGCAGTACTTC.

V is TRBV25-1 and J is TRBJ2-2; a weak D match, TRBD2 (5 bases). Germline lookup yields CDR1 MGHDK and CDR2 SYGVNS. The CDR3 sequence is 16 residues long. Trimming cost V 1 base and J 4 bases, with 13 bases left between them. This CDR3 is CASSESGLGVTGELFF. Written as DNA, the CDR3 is TGTGCCAGCAGTGAATCCGGACTCGGGGTCACCGGGGAGCTGTTTTTT.

The CDR3 reads CASSLEGQGYSPLHF. The CDR3 DNA is TGTGCCAGCAGCTTGGAGGGACAGGGGTACTCACCCCTCCACTTT. V usage is TRBV5-4 and J usage is TRBJ1-6; TRBD1 matches at 10 bases. Germline loops: CDR1 SGHNT, CDR2 YYREEE (reference sequence). V trimming: 0 bases; J trimming: 10 bases; junction bases outside the gene matches: 4. The CDR3 contains 15 residues.

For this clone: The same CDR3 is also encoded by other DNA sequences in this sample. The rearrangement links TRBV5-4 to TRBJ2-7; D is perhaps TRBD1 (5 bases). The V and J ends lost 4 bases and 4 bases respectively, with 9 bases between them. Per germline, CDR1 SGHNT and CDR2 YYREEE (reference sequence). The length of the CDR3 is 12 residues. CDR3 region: CASSRDRYEQYF. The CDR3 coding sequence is TGTGCCAGCAGCCGAGACAGATACGAGCAGTACTTC. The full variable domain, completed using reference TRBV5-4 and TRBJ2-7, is ETGVTQSPTHLIKTRGQQVTLRCSSQSGHNTVSWYQQALGQGPQFIFQYYREEENGRGNFPPRFSGLQFPNYSSELNVNALELDDSALYLCASSRDRYEQYFGPGTRLTVT.

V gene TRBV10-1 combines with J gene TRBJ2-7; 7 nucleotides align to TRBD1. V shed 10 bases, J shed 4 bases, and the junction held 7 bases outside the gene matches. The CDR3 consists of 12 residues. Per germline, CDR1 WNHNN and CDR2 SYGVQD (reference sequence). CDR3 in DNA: TGCGCCACCGGAGACAGGGTTTACGAGCAGTACTTC. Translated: CATGDRVYEQYF.

CDR3 bases: TGTGCCAGCAGTGATGGGACAGGCGACTCTGGAAACACCATATATTTT. It yields the protein CASSDGTGDSGNTIYF. V and J are TRBV2 and TRBJ1-3; 8 bases line up with TRBD1. Trimming at V came to 3 bases and at J to 0 bases, leaving 4 bases not matched to a gene. CDR3 size: 16 residues. Germline values: CDR1 SNHLY, CDR2 FYNNEI.

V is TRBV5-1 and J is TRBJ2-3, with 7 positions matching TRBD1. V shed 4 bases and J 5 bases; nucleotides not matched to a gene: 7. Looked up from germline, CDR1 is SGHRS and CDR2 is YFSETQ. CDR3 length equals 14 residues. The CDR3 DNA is TGCGCCAGCAGCATGCAGGGGGTGAAAGATACGCAGTATTTT. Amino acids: CASSMQGVKDTQYF. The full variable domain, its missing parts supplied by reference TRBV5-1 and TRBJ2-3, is KAGVTQTPRYLIKTRGQQVTLSCSPISGHRSVSWYQQTPGQGLQFLFEYFSETQRNKGNFPGRFSGRQFSNSRSEMNVSTLELGDSALYLCASSMQGVKDTQYFGPGTRLTVL.

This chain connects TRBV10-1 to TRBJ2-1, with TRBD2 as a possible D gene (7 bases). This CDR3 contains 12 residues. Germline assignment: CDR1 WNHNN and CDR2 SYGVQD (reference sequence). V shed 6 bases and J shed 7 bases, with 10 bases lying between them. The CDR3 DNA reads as TGCGCCAGCAGGGAGGGGGGGAATGAGCAGTTCTTC. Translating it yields CASREGGNEQFF.

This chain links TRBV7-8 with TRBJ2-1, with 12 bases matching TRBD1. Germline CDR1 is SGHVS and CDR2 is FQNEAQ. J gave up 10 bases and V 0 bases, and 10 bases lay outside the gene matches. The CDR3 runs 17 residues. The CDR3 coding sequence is TGTGCCAGCAGCTTAGCGAGTCCGGGACAGGGGGCCGGCGAGCAGTTCTTC. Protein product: CASSLASPGQGAGEQFF.

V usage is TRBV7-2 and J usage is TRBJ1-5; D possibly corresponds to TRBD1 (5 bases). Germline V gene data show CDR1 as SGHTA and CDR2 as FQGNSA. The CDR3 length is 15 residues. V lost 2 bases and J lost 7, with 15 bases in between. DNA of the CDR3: TGTGCCAGCAGCTTACTAGGGACTACCCCCCAGCCCCAGCATTTT. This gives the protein CASSLLGTTPQPQHF.